Listed here are 30 T cell receptor beta chains from one sample, sequenced in a study of regulatory T cells in long-lasting Graves disease. Building the TCR beta libraries relied on iRepertoire HTBI primers, and CDR3 regions underwent Arm-PCR. One entry per CDR3 protein, called by TCRdb with MiXCR from the multiplex PCR reads. The sample holds a few hundred thousand distinct CDR3 sequences; 20% to 25% are singletons and the top ten take 11% to 15%. As to time point: newly diagnosed GD, antithyroid drugs for less than 3 months. Generation of the TCR library employed RNA extracted from PBMCs. The sample here was peripheral blood mononuclear cells (PBMCs), taken at new diagnosis, from a patient treated with antithyroid drugs. All receptors derive from a female donor with Graves disease.

The table lists this clonotype with many counts. V gene TRBV2 combines with J gene TRBJ2-3; D unclear. CDR1 and CDR2 from the germline V gene are SNHLY and FYNNEI. V was clipped by 6 bases and J by 2 bases, with 9 bases between them. The CDR3 consists of 13 residues. The CDR3 nucleotides are TGTGCCAGCAGAGGCCTTTACACAGATACGCAGTATTTT. Translation: CASRGLYTDTQYF.

This clonotype was recorded at least ten times. This chain uses TRBV12-3 or TRBV12-4 with TRBJ2-3; 8 bases map to TRBD2. V was pared by 2 bases and J by 9 bases, with 7 bases of the junction left unmatched. The CDR3 has 14 residues. The CDR3 here is CASSLQVSGATQYF. The CDR3 region has the DNA TGTGCCAGCAGTTTACAGGTTAGCGGGGCGACGCAGTATTTT.

This clonotype was recorded at least ten times. The chain couples TRBV20-1 to TRBJ1-1; D perhaps matches TRBD1 (6 bases). V was pared by 5 bases and J by 0 bases, with 10 bases between. Germline-derived CDR1 and CDR2 are DFQATT and SNEGSKA (reference sequence). The CDR3 consists of 13 residues. The CDR3 loop is CSAGGQMNTEAFF. The CDR3 DNA reads as TGCAGTGCTGGGGGGCAGATGAACACTGAAGCTTTCTTT.

A word on this clonotype: A read error is likely here: a far larger clone is one base away. The chain links TRBV7-6 to TRBJ2-3; 8 nucleotides line up with TRBD1. Germline V CDR1 and CDR2: SGHVS, FNYEAQ. CDR3 length: 19 amino acids. The junction had 17 bases not matched to a gene; V was cut back by 4 bases and J by 2 bases. The CDR3 here is CASSSTEPYMGQDTDTQYF. The CDR3 bases are TGTGCCAGCAGCTCAACCGAACCTTACATGGGACAGGACACAGATACGCAGTATTTT.

This clonotype came up many times. The chain couples TRBV6-1 to TRBJ2-7; 12 bases align to TRBD1. This CDR3 comprises 15 residues. V lost 5 bases and J lost 2; bases outside the gene matches: 4. Germline loops: CDR1 MNHNS, CDR2 SASEGT. The CDR3, as DNA: TGTGCCAGCAGTCGCGGGACAGGGGGCGCCTACGAGCAGTACTTC. Encoded protein: CASSRGTGGAYEQYF.

As regards this clonotype: A far larger clone is a single base away, which makes a read error likely. V usage is TRBV7-2 and J usage is TRBJ2-1, with D uncertain. The DNA matches TRBJ2-5 better at its end, which makes the J call doubtful. CDR1 and CDR2 from the germline V gene are SGHTA and FQGNSA. The CDR3 runs to 14 residues. The CDR3 DNA reads as TGTGCCAGCAGTCCCGACCCCCAGGTGGAGACCCAGTACTTC. Its protein product is CASSPDPQVETQYF.

As concerns this clonotype: This likely reflects a read error, since a far larger clone is one base away. V and J are TRBV5-5 and TRBJ2-5; TRBD1 aligns across 9 bases. The CDR3 sequence is 16 residues long. The germline V gene encodes CDR1 SGHKS and CDR2 YYEKEE (reference sequence). V lost 2 bases to trimming and J lost 4 bases; unmatched junction nucleotides: 9. Written as DNA, the CDR3 is TGTGCCAGCAGCTTAAAATGGGACAGGGTCCGAGAGACCCAGTACTTC. Protein sequence: CASSLKWDRVRETQYF.

This sequence joins TRBV29-1 and TRBJ1-1; maybe TRBD1 (6 bases). This CDR3 contains 12 residues. Germline CDR1 SQVTM, CDR2 ANQGSEA. The V and J ends lost 4 bases and 5 bases respectively, with 11 bases between them. The DNA for the CDR3 is TGCAGCGTTGCGGGGGGGCCAACTGAAGCTTTCTTT. It is translated as CSVAGGPTEAFF.

This clonotype was counted ten times or more. The chain is built from TRBV6-1 and TRBJ1-5, with a possible D match to TRBD1 (5 bases). The CDR3 is 16 amino acids. Trimming pared 6 bases from V and 0 bases from J, leaving 15 bases between. The germline gives CDR1 MNHNS, CDR2 SASEGT. The CDR3 DNA reads TGTGCCAGCAGCCCCCCAGGGAGGGGTAGCAATCAGCCCCAGCATTTT. This codes for CASSPPGRGSNQPQHF.

This chain uses TRBV7-6 with TRBJ2-2; no definite D call. With 0 bases removed from V and 2 bases from J, the gap between germline ends came to 16 bases. Germline V gives CDR1 SGHVS, CDR2 FNYEAQ. The CDR3 has 18 residues. CDR3 nucleotides: TGTGCCAGCAGCTTAGCAAGTGTTGGCGCAACAAACACCGGGGAGCTGTTTTTT. Translation gives CASSLASVGATNTGELFF.

The chain uses TRBV19 and TRBJ2-5; TRBD1 aligns across 7 bases. V shed 5 bases and J 3 bases; nucleotides not matched to a gene: 6. The CDR3 is 14 amino acids. The germline CDR1 and CDR2 sequences are LNHDA and SQIVND (reference sequence). The CDR3 is CASSPYGTEETQYF. CDR3 DNA sequence: TGTGCCAGTAGTCCCTACGGGACAGAAGAGACCCAGTACTTC.

Concerning this clonotype: This probably arose from a read error, given a far larger clone one base away. V is TRBV27 and J is TRBJ2-4, with 9 nucleotides matching TRBD1. J was trimmed by 13 bases and V by 6 bases; bases with no gene match: 16. The CDR3 contains 15 residues. CDR1 and CDR2 (germline): MNHEY, SMNVEV (reference sequence). In nucleotides, the CDR3 is TGTGCCAGCAGGGTACAGGGGGCCTCCTACAATGAGCAGTACTTC. This translates into CASRVQGASYNEQYF.

This clonotype was seen repeatedly, ten times or more. The V call is TRBV5-1, the J call TRBJ2-2; weak D call: TRBD1 (6 bases). The V end was cut by 6 bases, the J end by 0 bases, with 9 bases between. Germline CDR1 reads SGHRS; CDR2 reads YFSETQ. CDR3 length: 14 amino acids. CDR3 sequence reads: CASKGTSNTGELFF. The CDR3 bases are TGCGCCAGCAAAGGGACATCGAACACCGGGGAGCTGTTTTTT.

This clonotype turned up a few times. V and J are TRBV4-3 and TRBJ2-1, with TRBD1 as a possible D gene (6 bases). The CDR3 contains 13 residues. Germline values: CDR1 LGHNA, CDR2 YSLEER. The ends were cut back, 3 bases at V and 6 bases at J, with 9 bases in the middle. CDR3 region: CASSHLQGNEQFF. The CDR3 DNA reads TGCGCCAGCAGCCATTTACAGGGCAATGAGCAGTTCTTC.

The sample holds many counts of this clonotype. The chain recombines TRBV12-3 or TRBV12-4 with TRBJ2-1, with TRBD2 identical over 7 bases. This CDR3 has 17 residues. Trimming at V came to 6 bases and at J to 10 bases, leaving 21 bases not matched to a gene. CDR3 nucleotide sequence: TGTGCCAGCAGCCGACTCGCCAGCGGGGAGGGTTCTACCGAGCAGTTCTTC. Protein sequence: CASSRLASGEGSTEQFF.

This clonotype was counted at least ten times. The chain recombines TRBV2 with TRBJ1-2; maybe TRBD1 (6 bases). The CDR3 has 13 residues. Germline CDR1 reads SNHLY; CDR2 reads FYNNEI. Between the trimmed V and J ends, which lost 11 bases and 5 bases, there was a span of 18 bases. CDR3 in amino acids: CACGQGISYGYTF. The CDR3 DNA follows: TGTGCCTGCGGGCAGGGGATCTCGTATGGCTACACCTTC.

Ten or more counts support this clonotype. The chain recombines TRBV3-1 with TRBJ1-2; the match to TRBD1 covers 10 bases. Losses at the gene ends were 4 bases for V and 3 bases for J; bases not matched to a gene: 8. CDR3 length: 16 residues. CDR1 is LGHDT, CDR2 YNNKEL, per germline (reference sequence). Here the CDR3 DNA reads TGTGCCAGCAGCCCCACGGGACAGGGGATAGACTATGGCTACACCTTC. Translation gives CASSPTGQGIDYGYTF.

This clonotype was found a few times. This chain links TRBV19 with TRBJ2-3, with D hard to call. Germline loops: CDR1 LNHDA, CDR2 SQIVND (reference sequence). This CDR3 is 11 amino acids long. Trimming pared 7 bases from V and 3 bases from J, leaving 5 bases between. CDR3 sequence reads: CASKSTDTQYF. The CDR3, as DNA: TGTGCCAGTAAGAGTACAGATACGCAGTATTTT.

There are a few counts of this clonotype. The V and J genes are TRBV6-2 or TRBV6-3 and TRBJ1-1; D not certain. Germline CDR1 MNHEY, CDR2 SVGEGT. V was clipped by 7 bases and J by 5 bases, with 17 bases between them. The CDR3 length is 14 residues. The CDR3 nucleotides are TGTGCCAGCAACCCATCTACGGAGAGGACTGAAGCTTTCTTT. Encoded protein: CASNPSTERTEAFF.

The chain has TRBV7-2 and TRBJ1-5; 10 bases fit TRBD1. The CDR3 contains 16 residues. The germline V gene encodes CDR1 SGHTA and CDR2 FQGNSA. The V segment lost 3 bases and the J segment 4 bases; nucleotides outside the gene matches: 6. The CDR3 DNA reads TGTGCCAGCAGCTTCCGCCCGGGACAGGGGAATCAGCCCCAGCATTTT. Its protein product is CASSFRPGQGNQPQHF.

This clonotype was found many times. The J gene is TRBJ2-1, the V gene TRBV10-1; 11 positions agree with TRBD1. Germline CDR1 WNHNN, CDR2 SYGVQD (reference sequence). Trimming removed 2 bases from V and 7 bases from J; junction bases left unmatched: 4. CDR3 length: 15 amino acids. The CDR3 DNA sequence: TGCGCCAGCAGTGAGGGACAGGGGGCGGTTAATGAGCAGTTCTTC. Translation gives CASSEGQGAVNEQFF.

On this clonotype: A single base is all that separates this from a far larger clone, so a read error is likely. The CDR3 end shows no conserved phenylalanine or tryptophan, and so a read error is likely. V is TRBV6-5 and J is TRBJ1-2; no firm D call. CDR1 is MNHEY and CDR2 is SVGAGI in the germline V gene. CDR3 length: 14 residues. Trimming left V 0 bases short and J 8 bases short, with 13 bases between. CDR3 coding DNA: TGTGCCAGCAGTTACTCCAGCTCGGAGGGAGGCTACACCCTC. Residues: CASSYSSSEGGYTL.

This clonotype appeared many times. The gene calls are TRBV7-2 and TRBJ2-5; D is perhaps TRBD1 or TRBD2 (5 bases each). The CDR3 length is 15 residues. CDR1 SGHTA and CDR2 FQGNSA come from the germline V gene. V was cut by 7 bases and J by 5 bases, with 20 bases left in between. CDR3 residues: CASNPSGTFGETQYF. The CDR3 DNA reads TGTGCCAGCAACCCCTCCGGGACCTTCGGGGAGACCCAGTACTTC.

This clonotype was detected only once. The chain has TRBV19 and TRBJ2-3, with TRBD2 matching 8 bases. This CDR3 comprises 15 residues. The germline CDR1 and CDR2 sequences are LNHDA and SQIVND (reference sequence). Trimming took 3 bases from V and 5 from J; bases not matched to a gene: 7. The chain's CDR3 is CASSILSGGGDTQYF. CDR3 coding DNA: TGTGCCAGTAGTATTCTAAGCGGGGGTGGAGATACGCAGTATTTT.

This clonotype was detected ten times or more. This chain links TRBV2 with TRBJ1-4; no reliable D call. Germline V gives CDR1 SNHLY, CDR2 FYNNEI. Trimming removed 3 bases at V and 0 bases at J, with 5 bases between. There are 14 residues in the CDR3. CDR3: CASSDPATNEKLFF. The CDR3 region has the DNA TGTGCCAGCAGTGACCCCGCAACTAATGAAAAACTGTTTTTT.

This clonotype was seen at least ten times. V usage is TRBV28 and J usage is TRBJ2-3; D is perhaps TRBD2 (7 bases). The CDR3 contains 14 residues. Germline V gene sequence: CDR1 MDHEN, CDR2 SYDVKM. V was pared by 5 bases and J by 4 bases, with 13 bases between. The CDR3 DNA reads TGTGCCAGCAGTCAACAGGGAGGGGCAGATACGCAGTATTTT. Translation: CASSQQGGADTQYF.

This clonotype appeared a few times. This may be a read error: a much more frequent sequence differs by one nucleotide. The final CDR3 position lacks the conserved phenylalanine or tryptophan, pointing to a likely read error. The chain is built from TRBV6-1 and TRBJ1-3, with 7 bases matching TRBD1. Unmatched junction bases numbered 9, after V lost 7 bases and J lost 6 bases. This CDR3 has 14 residues. Germline lookup yields CDR1 MNHNS and CDR2 SASEGT. The CDR3 is CASNTGTEANTIYS. The CDR3 nucleotides are TGTGCCAGCAACACCGGGACAGAGGCAAACACCATATATTCT.

This clonotype was seen ten or more times. The V and J genes are TRBV5-8 and TRBJ1-2, with 7 bases lining up with TRBD1. The CDR3 runs 15 residues. The germline V gene encodes CDR1 SGHTS and CDR2 YDEGEE. Trimming cost V 3 bases and J 5 bases; bases outside gene matches: 10. CDR3 DNA sequence: TGTGCCAGCAGCTCGCAGGGGGTCGACTATTATGGCTACACCTTC. It yields the protein CASSSQGVDYYGYTF.

V gene TRBV28 combines with J gene TRBJ2-1; TRBD2 matches at 11 bases. V trimming: 7 bases; J trimming: 10 bases; junction bases outside the gene matches: 9. CDR3 length: 14 amino acids. Per the germline V gene, CDR1 is MDHEN and CDR2 is SYDVKM. For the CDR3, the DNA is TGTGCCAGCATTCAGACTAGCGGGATCAGGGAGCAGTTCTTC. Amino acid sequence: CASIQTSGIREQFF.

The genes are TRBV4-1 and TRBJ2-6, with D unresolved. From germline, CDR1 is MGHRA and CDR2 YSYEKL. This CDR3 region has 15 residues. The V gene lost 3 bases and the J gene lost 2 bases, with 8 bases spanning the gap. This CDR3 reads CASSQELTGANVLTF. The DNA for the CDR3 is TGCGCCAGCAGCCAGGAGTTAACTGGGGCCAACGTCCTGACTTTC.